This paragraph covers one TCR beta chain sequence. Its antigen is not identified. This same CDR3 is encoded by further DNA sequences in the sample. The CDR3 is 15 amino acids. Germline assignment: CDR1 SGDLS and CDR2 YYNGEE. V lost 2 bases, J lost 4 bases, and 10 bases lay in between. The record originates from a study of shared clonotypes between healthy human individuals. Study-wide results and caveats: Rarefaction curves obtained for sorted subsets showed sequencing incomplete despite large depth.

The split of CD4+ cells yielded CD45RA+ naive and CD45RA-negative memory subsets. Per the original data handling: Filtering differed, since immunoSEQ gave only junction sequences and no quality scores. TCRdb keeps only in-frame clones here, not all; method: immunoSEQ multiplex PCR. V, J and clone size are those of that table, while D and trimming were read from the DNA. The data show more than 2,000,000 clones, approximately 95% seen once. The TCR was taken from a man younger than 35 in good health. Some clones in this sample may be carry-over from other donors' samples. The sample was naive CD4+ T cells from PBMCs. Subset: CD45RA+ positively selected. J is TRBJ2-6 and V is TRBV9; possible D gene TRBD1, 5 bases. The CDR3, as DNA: TGTGCCAGCAGCGTCCAGGGCTCCGGGGCCAACGTCCTGACTTTC. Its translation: CASSVQGSGANVLTF. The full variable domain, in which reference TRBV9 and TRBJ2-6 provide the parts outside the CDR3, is DSGVTQTPKHLITATGQRVTLRCSPRSGDLSVYWYQQSLDQGLQFLIQYYNGEERAKGNILERFSAQQFPDLHSELNLSSLELGDSALYFCASSVQGSGANVLTFGAGSRLTVL.